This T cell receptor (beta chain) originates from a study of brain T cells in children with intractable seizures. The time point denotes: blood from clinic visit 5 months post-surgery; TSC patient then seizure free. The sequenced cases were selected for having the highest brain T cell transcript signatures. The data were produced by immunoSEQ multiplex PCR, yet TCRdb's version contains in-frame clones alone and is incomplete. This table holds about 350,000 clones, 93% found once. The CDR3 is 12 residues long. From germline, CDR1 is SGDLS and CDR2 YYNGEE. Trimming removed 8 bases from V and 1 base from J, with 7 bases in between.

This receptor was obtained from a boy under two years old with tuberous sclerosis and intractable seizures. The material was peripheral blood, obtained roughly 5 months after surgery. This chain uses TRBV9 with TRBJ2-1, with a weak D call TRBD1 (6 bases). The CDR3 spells CASTGSYNEQFF. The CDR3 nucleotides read TGTGCCAGTACAGGGTCCTACAATGAGCAGTTCTTC.